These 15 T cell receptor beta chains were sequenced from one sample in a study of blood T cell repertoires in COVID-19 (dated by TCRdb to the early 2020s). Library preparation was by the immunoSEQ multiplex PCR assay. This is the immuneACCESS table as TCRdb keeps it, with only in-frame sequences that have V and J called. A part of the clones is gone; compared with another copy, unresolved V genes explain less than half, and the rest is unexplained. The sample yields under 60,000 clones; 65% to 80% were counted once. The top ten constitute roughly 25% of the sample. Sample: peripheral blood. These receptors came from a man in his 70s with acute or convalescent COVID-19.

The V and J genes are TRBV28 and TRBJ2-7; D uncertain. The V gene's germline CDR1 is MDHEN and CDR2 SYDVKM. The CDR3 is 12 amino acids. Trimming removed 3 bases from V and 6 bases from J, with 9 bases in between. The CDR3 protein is CASSLMRSEQYF. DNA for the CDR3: TGTGCCAGCAGTTTGATGAGGTCCGAGCAGTACTTC.

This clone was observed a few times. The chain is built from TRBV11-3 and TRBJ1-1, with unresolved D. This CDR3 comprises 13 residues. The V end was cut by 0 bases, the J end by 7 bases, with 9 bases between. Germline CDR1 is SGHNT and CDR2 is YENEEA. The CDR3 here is CASSLDAGYEAFF. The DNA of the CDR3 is TGTGCCAGCAGCTTAGATGCCGGGTATGAAGCTTTCTTT. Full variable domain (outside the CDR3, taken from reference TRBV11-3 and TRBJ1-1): EAGVVQSPRYKIIEKKQPVAFWCNPISGHNTLYWYLQNLGQGPELLIRYENEEAVDDSQLPKDRFSAERLKGVDSTLKIQPAELGDSAVYLCASSLDAGYEAFFGQGTRLTVV.

CDR3 in DNA: TGTGCCAGCAGCTTAGGCGGTCCTGGAGAGACCCAGTACTTC. It encodes CASSLGGPGETQYF. J is TRBJ2-5 and V is TRBV7-2; no clear D. In germline, CDR1 is SGHTA, CDR2 FQGNSA. This CDR3 comprises 14 residues. V was cut by 1 base and J by 4 bases, with 10 bases left in between.

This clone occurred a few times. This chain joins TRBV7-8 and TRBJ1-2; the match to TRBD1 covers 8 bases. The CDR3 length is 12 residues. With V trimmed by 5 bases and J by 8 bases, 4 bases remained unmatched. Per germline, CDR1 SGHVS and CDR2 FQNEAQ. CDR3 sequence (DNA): TGTGCCAGCAGCCTGGACAGGGCGGGCTACACCTTC. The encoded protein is CASSLDRAGYTF.

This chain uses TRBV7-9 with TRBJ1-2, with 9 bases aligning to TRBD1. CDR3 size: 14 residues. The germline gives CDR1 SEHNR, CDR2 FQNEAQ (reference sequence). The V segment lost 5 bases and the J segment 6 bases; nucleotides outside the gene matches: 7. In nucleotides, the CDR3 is TGTGCCAGCAGCGAAGGACAGGGGCTGGATGGCTACACCTTC. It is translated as CASSEGQGLDGYTF.

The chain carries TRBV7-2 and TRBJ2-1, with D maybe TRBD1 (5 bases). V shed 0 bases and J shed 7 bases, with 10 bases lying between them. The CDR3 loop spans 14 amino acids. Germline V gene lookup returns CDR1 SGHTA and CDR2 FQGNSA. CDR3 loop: CASSLALGANEQFF. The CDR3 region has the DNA TGTGCCAGCAGCTTAGCGCTAGGGGCGAATGAGCAGTTCTTC. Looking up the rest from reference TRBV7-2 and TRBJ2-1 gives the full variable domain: GAGVSQSPSNKVTEKGKDVELRCDPISGHTALYWYRQSLGQGLEFLIYFQGNSAPDKSGLPSDRFSAERTGGSVSTLTIQRTQQEDSAVYLCASSLALGANEQFFGPGTRLTVL.

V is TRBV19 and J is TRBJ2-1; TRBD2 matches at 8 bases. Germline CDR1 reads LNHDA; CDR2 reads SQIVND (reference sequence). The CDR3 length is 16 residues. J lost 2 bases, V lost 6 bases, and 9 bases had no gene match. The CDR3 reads CASSGGNGRAYNEQFF. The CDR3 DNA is TGTGCCAGTAGCGGGGGTAACGGGAGGGCCTACAATGAGCAGTTCTTC.

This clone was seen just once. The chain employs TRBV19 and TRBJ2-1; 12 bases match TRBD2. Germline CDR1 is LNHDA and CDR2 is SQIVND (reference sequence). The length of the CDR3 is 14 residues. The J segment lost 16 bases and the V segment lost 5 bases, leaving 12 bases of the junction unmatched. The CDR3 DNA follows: TGTGCCAGTAGTTCGGGACTAGCGGGTCGTCCGACCTTCTTC. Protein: CASSSGLAGRPTFF.

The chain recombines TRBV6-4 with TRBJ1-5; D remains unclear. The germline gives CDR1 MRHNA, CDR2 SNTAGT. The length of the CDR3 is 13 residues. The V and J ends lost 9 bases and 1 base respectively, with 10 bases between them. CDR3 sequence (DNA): TGTGCCAGTAACTACACGAGCAATCAGCCCCAGCATTTT. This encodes CASNYTSNQPQHF.

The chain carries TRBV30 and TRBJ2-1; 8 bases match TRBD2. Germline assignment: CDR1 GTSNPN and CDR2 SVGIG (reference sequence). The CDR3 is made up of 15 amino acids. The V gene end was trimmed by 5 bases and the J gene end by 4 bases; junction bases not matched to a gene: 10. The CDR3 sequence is CAWDAGGGIYNEQFF. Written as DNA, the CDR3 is TGTGCCTGGGACGCCGGCGGGGGGATTTACAATGAGCAGTTCTTC. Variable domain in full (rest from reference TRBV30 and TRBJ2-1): SQTIHQWPATLVQPVGSPLSLECTVEGTSNPNLYWYRQAAGRGLQLLFYSVGIGQISSEVPQNLSASRPQDRQFILSSKKLLLSDSGFYLCAWDAGGGIYNEQFFGPGTRLTVL.

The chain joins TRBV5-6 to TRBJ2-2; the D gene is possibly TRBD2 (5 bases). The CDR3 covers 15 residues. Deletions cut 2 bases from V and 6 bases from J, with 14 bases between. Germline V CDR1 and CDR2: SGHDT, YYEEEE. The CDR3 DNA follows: TGTGCCAGCAGCTTCGGCCGTCCGGGATCCGGGGAGCTGTTTTTT. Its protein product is CASSFGRPGSGELFF. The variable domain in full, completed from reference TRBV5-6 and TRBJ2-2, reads DAGVTQSPTHLIKTRGQQVTLRCSPKSGHDTVSWYQQALGQGPQFIFQYYEEEERQRGNFPDRFSGHQFPNYSSELNVNALLLGDSALYLCASSFGRPGSGELFFGEGSRLTVL.

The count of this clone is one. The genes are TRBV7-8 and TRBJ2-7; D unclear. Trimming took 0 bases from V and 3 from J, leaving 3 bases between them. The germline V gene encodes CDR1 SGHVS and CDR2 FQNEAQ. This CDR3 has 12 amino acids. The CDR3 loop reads CASSLAHYEQYF. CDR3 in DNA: TGTGCCAGCAGCTTAGCTCACTACGAGCAGTACTTC.

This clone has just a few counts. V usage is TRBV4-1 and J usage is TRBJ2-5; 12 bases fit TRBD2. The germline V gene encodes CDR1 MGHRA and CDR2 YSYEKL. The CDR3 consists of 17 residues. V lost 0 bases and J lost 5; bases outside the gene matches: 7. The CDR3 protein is CASSQELWTSGTETQYF. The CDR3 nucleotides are TGCGCCAGCAGCCAAGAGCTTTGGACTAGCGGGACTGAGACCCAGTACTTC.

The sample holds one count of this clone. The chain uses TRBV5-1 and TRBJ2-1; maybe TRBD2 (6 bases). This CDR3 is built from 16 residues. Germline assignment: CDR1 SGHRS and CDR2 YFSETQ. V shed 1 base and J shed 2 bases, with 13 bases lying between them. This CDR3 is CASSLRPEGTYNEQFF. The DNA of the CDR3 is TGCGCCAGCAGCTTGCGGCCGGAGGGAACCTACAATGAGCAGTTCTTC.

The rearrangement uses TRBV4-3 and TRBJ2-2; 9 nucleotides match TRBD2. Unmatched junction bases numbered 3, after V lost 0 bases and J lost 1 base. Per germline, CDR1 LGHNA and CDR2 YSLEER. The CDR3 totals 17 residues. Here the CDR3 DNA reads TGCGCCAGCAGCCAAGACACTAGCGGGTTGAACACCGGGGAGCTGTTTTTT. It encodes CASSQDTSGLNTGELFF.